Given below is one TCR beta chain in context. The target antigen is unknown. Four PCR rounds used nested alpha and beta constant region primers plus the SP2 primer. For blood and skin samples, reverse transcription used TCR alpha and beta constant primers. Each CDR3 protein is one row after TCRdb ran MiXCR on the 5' RACE reads. The sample lists roughly 56,000 distinct CDR3 sequences; under 8.5% were seen once. Trimming left V 6 bases short and J 2 bases short, with 10 bases between. Germline V gene sequence: CDR1 LNHNV, CDR2 YYDKDF (reference sequence). The CDR3 contains 14 residues. The data were taken from a study of naive and memory T cell subsets. Study-level findings and limits: TCR transcript changes with activation or differentiation may affect this RNA method.

TCR cDNA received a 3' ligated oligonucleotide that carried a UMI. RNA was extracted from more than 2 ml of whole blood of healthy adults. Reverse transcription used DNase-treated unsorted total RNA, aiming for about 1 to 1000 ng. This TCR derives from a male donor in good health. This sequence joins TRBV15 and TRBJ2-2, with D possibly matching TRBD2 (6 bases). The CDR3 DNA follows: TGTGCCACCAGGCGCGGGGATAACACCGGGGAGCTGTTTTTT. Protein: CATRRGDNTGELFF.